The 28 T cell receptor beta chains below were found in one sample sequenced in a study of regulatory T cells in long-lasting Graves disease. The sample's time point: newly diagnosed GD, antithyroid drugs for less than 3 months. From PBMCs, RNA was extracted and then used to make the TCR library. In building TCR beta libraries, iRepertoire HTBI primers were used together with Arm-PCR of CDR3 regions. TCRdb recomputed calls from the multiplex PCR reads with MiXCR, one row per CDR3 protein. The sample lists 400,000 to 650,000 distinct CDR3 sequences, around 15% occurring once. These same records also appear under a second study, on T cells in Graves' hyperthyroidism and ophthalmopathy.

Specimen: peripheral blood mononuclear cells (PBMCs), collected at new diagnosis, from a patient treated with antithyroid drugs. These receptors were obtained from a woman aged 35-65 years with Graves disease.

This clonotype has just a few counts. This rearrangement joins TRBV11-2 to TRBJ2-7; 7 bases agree with TRBD1. CDR3 size: 15 residues. Germline assignment: CDR1 SGHAT and CDR2 FQNNGV. Trimming removed 4 bases from V and 2 bases from J; junction bases left unmatched: 8. CDR3 protein: CASSWTGVTTYEQYF. CDR3 sequence (DNA): TGTGCCAGCAGCTGGACAGGAGTCACCACCTACGAGCAGTACTTC.

This clonotype has only a few counts. The V call is TRBV7-2, the J call TRBJ2-2; D unclear. This CDR3 has 15 residues. Per germline, CDR1 SGHTA and CDR2 FQGNSA. Trimming pared 6 bases from V and 6 bases from J, leaving 17 bases between. CDR3 in DNA: TGTGCCAGCAGATCGGGCCGTATAGTACCCGGGGAGCTGTTTTTT. Protein sequence: CASRSGRIVPGELFF.

This clonotype showed up many times. This rearrangement joins TRBV30 to TRBJ2-7; D is undetermined. This CDR3 contains 12 residues. The germline V gene encodes CDR1 GTSNPN and CDR2 SVGIG (reference sequence). V lost 0 bases and J 3 bases, leaving 6 bases between the germline ends. This CDR3 reads CAWSVRFYEQYF. The CDR3 nucleotides read TGTGCCTGGAGTGTGCGGTTCTACGAGCAGTACTTC.

The rearrangement links TRBV20-1 to TRBJ2-7; 9 bases match TRBD2. The V gene's germline CDR1 is DFQATT and CDR2 SNEGSKA (reference sequence). Unmatched junction bases numbered 9, after V lost 0 bases and J lost 3 bases. This CDR3 has 16 residues. The CDR3 DNA reads as TGCAGTGCTAGAGATCCCGTAGCGGGGGAGTACTACGAGCAGTACTTC. Its translation is CSARDPVAGEYYEQYF.

The chain joins TRBV29-1 to TRBJ2-3, with D hard to call. Trimming cost V 8 bases and J 2 bases, with 8 bases left between them. The length of the CDR3 is 11 residues. Looked up from germline, CDR1 is SQVTM and CDR2 is ANQGSEA. CDR3 region: CSSRFTDTQYF. CDR3 bases: TGCAGCTCCCGATTCACAGATACGCAGTATTTT.

On this clonotype: A read error is likely, as this CDR3 ends without the conserved phenylalanine or tryptophan. The chain carries TRBV6-1 and TRBJ2-2; D perhaps matches TRBD2 (6 bases). In germline, CDR1 is MNHNS, CDR2 SASEGT. V was shortened by 6 bases and J by 5 bases, with 19 bases between the two germline ends. This CDR3 has 16 residues. This CDR3 reads CASSEPAAGRTGELFS. In DNA, the CDR3 is TGTGCCAGCAGCGAACCGGCGGCGGGGCGGACCGGGGAGCTGTTTTCT.

At least ten counts were recorded for this clonotype. The V gene is TRBV6-5, the J gene TRBJ2-3; D perhaps matches TRBD2 (6 bases). The CDR3 runs to 15 residues. Trimming pared 2 bases from V and 4 bases from J, leaving 13 bases between. Germline V gene data show CDR1 as MNHEY and CDR2 as SVGAGI. Here the CDR3 DNA reads TGTGCCAGCAGTTACGGAGGGACGTTCCCAGATACGCAGTATTTT. Translated, it gives CASSYGGTFPDTQYF.

This clonotype was picked up many times. The V call is TRBV7-3, the J call TRBJ1-1; TRBD1 is a possible D gene (5 bases). The CDR3 runs to 12 residues. V lost 6 bases, J lost 3 bases, and 8 bases lay in between. The germline V gene has CDR1 SGHTA and CDR2 FQGTGA. Here the CDR3 DNA reads TGTGCCAGCAGGGGGACGGACACTGAAGCTTTCTTT. Translated: CASRGTDTEAFF.

This clonotype was seen many times. This sequence joins TRBV2 and TRBJ2-4; 9 positions match TRBD1. CDR1 and CDR2 (germline): SNHLY, FYNNEI. Trimming at V came to 3 bases and at J to 3 bases, leaving 3 bases not matched to a gene. The CDR3 covers 15 residues. CDR3 nucleotide sequence: TGTGCCAGCAGTGAGATGGGACAGGGCAAAAACATTCAGTACTTC. Amino acids: CASSEMGQGKNIQYF. The entire variable domain, with the rest obtained from reference TRBV2 and TRBJ2-4, is as follows: EPEVTQTPSHQVTQMGQEVILRCVPISNHLYFYWYRQILGQKVEFLVSFYNNEISEKSEIFDDQFSVERPDGSNFTLKIRSTKLEDSAMYFCASSEMGQGKNIQYFGAGTRLSVL.

The chain recombines TRBV7-9 with TRBJ1-3; D is perhaps TRBD1 (6 bases). The germline V gene encodes CDR1 SEHNR and CDR2 FQNEAQ (reference sequence). CDR3 length: 15 amino acids. Trimming took off 3 bases at V and 1 base at J, with 10 bases between the two ends. DNA for the CDR3: TGTGCCAGCAGCTTGCGCAGGGGATCTGGAAACACCATATATTTT. Its translation is CASSLRRGSGNTIYF.

Concerning this clonotype itself: The CDR3 ends on some other residue instead of the conserved phenylalanine or tryptophan, so this is likely a read error. The rearrangement uses TRBV11-2 and TRBJ1-6; D is perhaps TRBD1 (6 bases). This CDR3 spans 14 amino acids. Germline assignment: CDR1 SGHAT and CDR2 FQNNGV. V was cut by 1 base and J by 10 bases, with 11 bases left in between. Here the CDR3 reads CASSLGVQGSPLHL. CDR3 sequence (DNA): TGTGCCAGCAGCTTAGGAGTGCAGGGGTCACCCCTCCACCTT.

This clonotype has ten or more counts. The rearrangement joins TRBV28 to TRBJ2-7, with 7 bases aligning to TRBD2. This CDR3 is 10 amino acids long. Germline CDR1 reads MDHEN; CDR2 reads SYDVKM. V lost 6 bases, J lost 11 bases, and 4 bases stayed unmatched. The CDR3 loop reads CASSGGIEYF. In nucleotides, the CDR3 is TGTGCCAGCAGCGGGGGGATAGAGTACTTC.

This clonotype came up a few times. This CDR3 is CASSTSGTVYYNEQFF. CDR3 DNA sequence: TGTGCCAGCAGCACGTCCGGGACAGTTTACTACAATGAGCAGTTCTTC. The chain is built from TRBV7-9 and TRBJ2-1; 7 bases are shared with TRBD1. The CDR3 consists of 16 residues. V lost 5 bases and J lost 3; bases outside the gene matches: 10. In germline, CDR1 is SEHNR, CDR2 FQNEAQ (reference sequence).

This sequence joins TRBV6-1 and TRBJ1-4; 9 positions agree with TRBD1. The CDR3 extends over 13 amino acids. V lost 8 bases, J lost 7 bases, and 5 bases stayed unmatched. CDR1 is MNHNS, CDR2 SASEGT, per germline. CDR3 residues: CASGGQGGEKLFF. In DNA, the CDR3 is TGTGCCAGCGGGGGACAGGGAGGTGAAAAACTGTTTTTT.

V usage is TRBV4-1 and J usage is TRBJ1-2; D call uncertain. The V gene lost 0 bases and the J gene lost 7 bases, with 15 bases spanning the gap. CDR3 size: 15 residues. Germline V gene sequence: CDR1 MGHRA, CDR2 YSYEKL. The CDR3 sequence: CASSQDYTIPRGYTF. CDR3 DNA: TGCGCCAGCAGCCAAGACTATACCATACCTCGTGGCTACACCTTC.

The sample holds many counts of this clonotype. The V gene is TRBV12-3 or TRBV12-4, the J gene TRBJ2-5, with TRBD2 matching over 13 bases. The CDR3 covers 17 residues. Germline trimming cut 3 bases from V and 0 bases from J; bases unmatched to any gene: 4. CDR3: CASSFGLAGEYQETQYF. The CDR3 bases are TGTGCCAGCAGTTTCGGACTAGCGGGGGAGTACCAAGAGACCCAGTACTTC.

This chain's CDR3 is CASSEAGRHEAFF. DNA for the CDR3: TGTGCCAGCAGTGAAGCGGGGAGACATGAAGCTTTCTTT. The rearrangement joins TRBV25-1 to TRBJ1-1; the D is unclear. The V gene lost 2 bases and the J gene lost 7 bases, with 11 bases spanning the gap. The CDR3 is 13 residues long. Germline loops: CDR1 MGHDK, CDR2 SYGVNS.

The chain links TRBV7-8 to TRBJ2-7; D uncertain. Germline V gene data show CDR1 as SGHVS and CDR2 as FQNEAQ. The CDR3 spans 13 residues. V lost 4 bases, J lost 5 bases, and 12 bases lay in between. CDR3 sequence: CASSSTIRDEQYF. As DNA, the CDR3 is TGTGCCAGCAGCTCCACAATCCGGGACGAGCAGTACTTC.

This clonotype was seen a handful of times. The V call is TRBV6-1, the J call TRBJ1-3; D is unclear. The CDR3 has 16 residues. The V gene's germline CDR1 is MNHNS and CDR2 SASEGT. Trimming pared 7 bases from V and 0 bases from J, leaving 16 bases between. The CDR3 sequence is CASIPGPRGSGNTIYF. The CDR3 region has the DNA TGTGCCAGCATCCCCGGTCCACGGGGCTCTGGAAACACCATATATTTT.

V usage is TRBV5-1 and J usage is TRBJ2-7, with D perhaps matching TRBD1 (5 bases). This CDR3 region has 14 residues. The V gene lost 5 bases and the J gene lost 0 bases, with 12 bases spanning the gap. Germline loops: CDR1 SGHRS, CDR2 YFSETQ. DNA of the CDR3: TGCGCCAGCAGTCAGGACATCCTCTCCTACGAGCAGTACTTC. Amino acid sequence: CASSQDILSYEQYF.

This clonotype was found a few times. CDR3 residues: CASSFDAPDLTF. As DNA, the CDR3 is TGTGCCAGCAGTTTCGATGCCCCGGATCTCACCTTC. The rearrangement joins TRBV12-3 or TRBV12-4 to TRBJ1-2; D is ambiguous. This CDR3 is built from 12 residues. The V end lost 3 bases, the J end lost 13 bases, and 15 bases lay between the germline ends.

A remark on this clonotype: Sequence at one end of the junction differs from germline and may be a read error. V and J are TRBV12-5 and TRBJ2-4; a weak D match, TRBD2 (5 bases). There are 15 residues in the CDR3. The germline CDR1 and CDR2 sequences are LGHNT and FRNRAP. CDR3 amino acids: CASGFGDLAKNIQCF. CDR3 DNA: TGTGCTAGTGGTTTCGGTGATCTAGCCAAAAACATTCAGTGCTTC.

To note about this clonotype: Given a much more abundant clone one base away, this may be a read error. The rearrangement uses TRBV9 and TRBJ1-5; tentatively, D is TRBD1 (6 bases). In germline, CDR1 is SGDLS, CDR2 YYNGEE. The CDR3 consists of 14 residues. The CDR3 DNA sequence: TGTGCCGGCAGCGCCGGGACACAAAATCAGCCCCAGCATTTT. This codes for CAGSAGTQNQPQHF.

This clonotype was recorded at least ten times. J is TRBJ1-2 and V is TRBV5-1, with 10 bases lining up with TRBD1. V gave up 5 bases and J gave up 5 bases; unmatched junction bases: 6. The CDR3 is made up of 14 amino acids. CDR1 is SGHRS, CDR2 YFSETQ, per germline. The CDR3 bases are TGCGCCAGCAGATCCGGGACAGGGGAATATGGCTACACCTTC. Residues: CASRSGTGEYGYTF.

The V and J genes are TRBV9 and TRBJ2-7; 11 bases are shared with TRBD2. This CDR3 spans 16 amino acids. V lost 0 bases to trimming and J lost 2 bases; unmatched junction nucleotides: 4. Germline V gene sequence: CDR1 SGDLS, CDR2 YYNGEE. CDR3 in amino acids: CASSVGVAGGPYEQYF. The CDR3 nucleotides read TGTGCCAGCAGCGTAGGGGTAGCGGGGGGGCCCTACGAGCAGTACTTC.

This clonotype was counted between two and nine times. The V call is TRBV7-9, the J call TRBJ2-5, with a weak D call TRBD1 (6 bases). V gave up 5 bases and J gave up 4 bases, with 23 bases separating them. Looked up from germline, CDR1 is SEHNR and CDR2 is FQNEAQ (reference sequence). The CDR3 totals 17 residues. CDR3 bases: TGTGCCAGCAGCCCGGAGTACCTACAGGGAGATCGAGAGACCCAGTACTTC. Residues: CASSPEYLQGDRETQYF.

This clonotype has just a few counts. A much more abundant neighbour one base away suggests this may be a read error. The CDR3 loop is CASSPTRKGTQYF. The CDR3 DNA reads as TGTGCCAGCAGCCCTACAAGAAAAGGGACCCAGTACTTC. V gene TRBV11-2 combines with J gene TRBJ2-5, with unresolved D. Trimming cost V 5 bases and J 7 bases, with 14 bases left between them. The CDR3 runs to 13 residues. Germline V gene data show CDR1 as SGHAT and CDR2 as FQNNGV.

In its sample, this clonotype was seen many times. J is TRBJ1-2 and V is TRBV6-1; D is perhaps TRBD1 (6 bases). This CDR3 region has 14 residues. Germline CDR1 is MNHNS and CDR2 is SASEGT. V was shortened by 3 bases and J by 6 bases, with 14 bases between the two germline ends. The CDR3 protein is CASSDWGLTDGYTF. CDR3 bases: TGTGCCAGCAGTGACTGGGGGCTAACGGATGGCTACACCTTC.